This TCR beta chain was retrieved from a study of vaccination effects on CD4 cells after COVID-19. The overall study: The second dose preceded post-vaccine samples by a median of 72 days.

After expansion with viral peptide pools in the ViraFEST assay, antigen-specific CD4+ T cells were sequenced. Once cultured for roughly nine days, the cells underwent separation to obtain CD4+ T cells. Of the BNT162b2 and mRNA-1273 vaccines, participants received two doses of one or the other. Nobody among the vaccine recipients had prior SARS-CoV-2 infection (nucleocapsid antibodies were negative). Roughly 1.8 million PBMC per well received around 9.3 IU/ml IL-2 and 8 to 10 ug/ml peptides in culture. It was on days 3 and 7 that half the medium was replaced with IL-2 medium. Some clones are missing from TCRdb's copy, which holds only in-frame ones; the method was immunoSEQ multiplex PCR. The table includes 25,000 to 30,000 clones, roughly four fifths detected once. This clone has just a few counts. Antigen: not known. The length of the CDR3 is 14 residues. V lost 7 bases, J lost 4 bases, and 6 bases stayed unmatched. The germline CDR1 and CDR2 sequences are LNHDA and SQIVND (reference sequence).

The sample consisted of CD4+ T cells from PBMCs cultured with HCoV-229E spike peptides, taken after COVID-19 vaccination. The receptor's source is a human donor who received a COVID-19 vaccine. The chain has TRBV19 and TRBJ1-3, with 8 bases matching TRBD1. The CDR3 loop is CASIRTGSGNTIYF. CDR3 DNA: TGTGCCAGTATAAGGACAGGGAGCGGAAACACCATATATTTT.